Presented here are 19 T cell receptor beta chains from one specimen sequenced in a study of T-cell reconstitution after alpha-beta-depleted transplantation in children. The TCRbeta library incorporated unique molecular identifiers. TCRdb processed the PCR reads anew with MiXCR; each CDR3 protein has one entry. The table has roughly 400,000 distinct CDR3 sequences, about a fifth seen once. The sequences come from PBMCs from the stem cell graft donor, collected from the stem cell graft. These TCRs come from a human donor who donated a stem cell graft to a child with acute myeloid leukemia.

The V and J genes are TRBV21-1 and TRBJ2-4; whether TRBD2, the table's D call, matches the DNA was not checked. TRBV21-1 is flagged as a pseudogene. The CDR3 has 15 amino acids. The DNA for the CDR3 is TGTGCCAGCAGCAAAGTCGGTGGAGGGTTGGGCAAGGGGTACTTC. Translation gives CASSKVGGGLGKGYF.

The J gene is TRBJ1-1, the V gene TRBV18, with no clear D. This CDR3 region has 14 residues. Germline V gene lookup returns CDR1 KGHSH and CDR2 LQKENI. Trimming left V 1 base short and J 0 bases short, with 6 bases between. DNA of the CDR3: TGTGCCAGCTCACCACAGGATCTGAACACTGAAGCTTTCTTT. Translating it yields CASSPQDLNTEAFF.

The rearrangement links TRBV28 to TRBJ2-1, with 13 bases matching TRBD2. The CDR3 contains 16 residues. CDR1 MDHEN and CDR2 SYDVKM come from the germline V gene. After removal of 6 bases from V and 8 bases from J, the junction contained 10 bases not matched to a gene. CDR3 nucleotides: TGTGCCAGCAGCAAACCTAGGACTAGCGGGAGCCATGAGCAGTTCTTC. It is translated as CASSKPRTSGSHEQFF.

The chain links TRBV25-1 to TRBJ2-7; 9 positions agree with TRBD2. The junction had 10 bases not matched to a gene; V was cut back by 6 bases and J by 4 bases. Germline lookup yields CDR1 MGHDK and CDR2 SYGVNS. This CDR3 is 15 amino acids long. CDR3 nucleotides: TGTGCCAGCAGCCTCAGAACTAGCGGGCCGTACGAGCAGTACTTC. This codes for CASSLRTSGPYEQYF.

This chain joins TRBV29-1 and TRBJ2-1; 9 bases line up with TRBD2. The CDR3 extends over 15 amino acids. The germline CDR1 and CDR2 sequences are SQVTM and ANQGSEA. V shed 7 bases, J shed 8 bases, and the junction held 15 bases outside the gene matches. CDR3 nucleotides: TGCAGCGCCAGAGGGATGCGGGAGGGCCCCCATGAGCAGTTCTTC. This encodes CSARGMREGPHEQFF.

Ten or more counts support this clonotype. The chain joins TRBV27 to TRBJ2-1; D gene uncertain. Looked up from germline, CDR1 is MNHEY and CDR2 is SMNVEV (reference sequence). This CDR3 is built from 12 residues. Trimming took off 3 bases at V and 5 bases at J, with 5 bases between the two ends. For the CDR3, the DNA is TGTGCCAGCAGTTTCCTTGACAATGAGCAGTTCTTC. This sequence encodes CASSFLDNEQFF.

The chain employs TRBV6-2 or TRBV6-3 and TRBJ2-7, with 7 bases matching TRBD1. In germline, CDR1 is MNHEY, CDR2 SVGEGT. The trim removed 6 bases at V and 0 bases at J, leaving 11 bases unmatched. This CDR3 is 16 amino acids long. The chain's CDR3 is CASSRPGQVSSYEQYF. The CDR3 region has the DNA TGTGCCAGCAGCCGCCCAGGACAGGTGAGCTCCTACGAGCAGTACTTC.

The V gene is TRBV29-1, the J gene TRBJ2-1; the D gene is possibly TRBD2 (6 bases). The CDR3 is made up of 15 amino acids. Per germline, CDR1 SQVTM and CDR2 ANQGSEA. The germline V and J ends were trimmed by 7 bases and 1 base, with 17 bases remaining between them. CDR3 residues: CSAGLMGGSYNEQFF. CDR3 coding DNA: TGCAGCGCCGGCCTTATGGGGGGTTCCTACAATGAGCAGTTCTTC.

This clonotype has more than one count but fewer than ten. The J gene is TRBJ1-5, the V gene TRBV28; D is unclear. V lost 3 bases and J lost 1, with 7 bases in between. The CDR3 runs 14 residues. The germline V gene has CDR1 MDHEN and CDR2 SYDVKM. In DNA form, the CDR3 reads TGTGCCAGCAGTTTTCGAGGGAGCAATCAGCCCCAGCATTTT. Amino acids: CASSFRGSNQPQHF.

This chain uses TRBV18 with TRBJ2-1; a possible D gene is TRBD2 (5 bases). Looked up from germline, CDR1 is KGHSH and CDR2 is LQKENI. CDR3 size: 16 residues. Trimming stripped 0 bases from V and 7 bases from J, with 16 bases between. CDR3: CASSPPLVTMLNEQFF. CDR3 DNA: TGTGCCAGCTCACCACCGCTCGTGACTATGCTAAATGAGCAGTTCTTC.

Note on this clonotype: The junction departs from the called germline gene at one end, perhaps through a read error. J is TRBJ1-3 and V is TRBV28; 7 positions match TRBD1. The CDR3 has 11 amino acids. Germline lookup yields CDR1 MDHEN and CDR2 SYDVKM. CDR3 sequence: CASSLYRGTDF. The DNA for the CDR3 is TGTGCCAGCAGTTTATACAGGGGCACGGATTTT.

In this sample, this clonotype turned up many times. This chain joins TRBV5-5 and TRBJ2-4; D ambiguous. Per the germline V gene, CDR1 is SGHKS and CDR2 is YYEKEE (reference sequence). Trimming shortened V by 4 bases and J by 8 bases, and 13 bases separated the two germline ends. The CDR3 contains 13 residues. The CDR3 reads CASSVTLADIQYF. CDR3 DNA: TGTGCCAGCAGCGTGACGCTCGCAGACATTCAGTACTTC.

This clonotype was recorded at least ten times. V and J are TRBV29-1 and TRBJ2-7; D is possibly TRBD1 (5 bases). Germline V gene data show CDR1 as SQVTM and CDR2 as ANQGSEA. This CDR3 has 14 residues. Trimming stripped 6 bases from V and 4 bases from J, with 19 bases between. The CDR3 nucleotides are TGCAGCGTCACAAAGGTACAGGCCAAGTACGAGCAGTACTTC. This encodes CSVTKVQAKYEQYF.

The J gene is TRBJ2-1, the V gene TRBV6-2 or TRBV6-3, with a tentative D call TRBD1 (5 bases). The CDR3 runs 15 residues. From germline, CDR1 is MNHEY and CDR2 SVGEGT. Trimming took off 4 bases at V and 2 bases at J, with 12 bases between the two ends. The CDR3 DNA reads TGTGCCAGCAGTTGGGGCGGCGGTCCCTACAATGAGCAGTTCTTC. It yields the protein CASSWGGGPYNEQFF.

This clonotype came up once. The chain couples TRBV5-1 to TRBJ2-5, with TRBD1 matching 11 bases. Germline assignment: CDR1 SGHRS and CDR2 YFSETQ. The CDR3 consists of 16 residues. Trimming removed 4 bases from V and 5 bases from J; junction bases left unmatched: 10. The CDR3 bases are TGCGCCAGCAGCCCGGGGGACAGGGGGAGTTTGGAGACCCAGTACTTC. Amino acids: CASSPGDRGSLETQYF.

V and J are TRBV29-1 and TRBJ2-7; tentatively, D is TRBD2 (6 bases). The length of the CDR3 is 14 residues. Trimming left V 3 bases short and J 0 bases short, with 12 bases between. CDR1 and CDR2 from the germline V gene are SQVTM and ANQGSEA. CDR3 protein: CSVEAGNPSYEQYF. DNA for the CDR3: TGCAGCGTTGAGGCGGGAAACCCCTCCTACGAGCAGTACTTC.

This clonotype showed up many times. The chain recombines TRBV20-1 with TRBJ2-7; D is unclear. The CDR3 totals 13 residues. Looked up from germline, CDR1 is DFQATT and CDR2 is SNEGSKA (reference sequence). Trimming took 3 bases from V and 0 from J, leaving 9 bases between them. CDR3 region: CSARQETSYEQYF. Written as DNA, the CDR3 is TGCAGTGCTAGGCAGGAAACCTCCTACGAGCAGTACTTC.

This clonotype has a count of ten or more. This chain links TRBV29-1 with TRBJ2-1; D not resolved. This CDR3 comprises 14 residues. V dropped 8 bases and J dropped 7 bases, with 21 bases sitting between them. Germline V lookup: CDR1 SQVTM, CDR2 ANQGSEA. In nucleotides, the CDR3 is TGCAGCACCCGTCGGACGGATATTGGGAATGAGCAGTTCTTC. Translated: CSTRRTDIGNEQFF.

This chain uses TRBV20-1 with TRBJ2-1, with 10 bases fitting TRBD2. Trimming took 6 bases from V and 0 from J; bases not matched to a gene: 8. Germline V CDR1 and CDR2: DFQATT, SNEGSKA (reference sequence). The CDR3 sequence is 16 residues long. CDR3 coding DNA: TGCAGTGCAATTAATAGCGGGGGGAGCTCCTACAATGAGCAGTTCTTC. Encoded protein: CSAINSGGSSYNEQFF.